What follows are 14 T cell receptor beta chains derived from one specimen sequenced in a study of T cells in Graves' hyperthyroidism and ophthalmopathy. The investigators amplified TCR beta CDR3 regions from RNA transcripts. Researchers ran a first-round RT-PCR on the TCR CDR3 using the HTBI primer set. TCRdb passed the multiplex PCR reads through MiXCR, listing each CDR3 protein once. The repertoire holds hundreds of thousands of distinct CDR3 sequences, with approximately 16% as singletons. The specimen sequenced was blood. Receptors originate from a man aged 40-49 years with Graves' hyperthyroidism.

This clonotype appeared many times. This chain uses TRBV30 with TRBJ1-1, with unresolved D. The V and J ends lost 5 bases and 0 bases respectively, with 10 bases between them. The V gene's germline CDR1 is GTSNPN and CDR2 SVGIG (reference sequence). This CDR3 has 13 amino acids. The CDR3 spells CAWSRVLNTEAFF. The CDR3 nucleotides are TGTGCCTGGTCTCGGGTACTGAACACTGAAGCTTTCTTT.

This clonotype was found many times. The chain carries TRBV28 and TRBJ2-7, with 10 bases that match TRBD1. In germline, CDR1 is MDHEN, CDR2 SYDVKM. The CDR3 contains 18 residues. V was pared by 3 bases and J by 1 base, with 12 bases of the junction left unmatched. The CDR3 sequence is CASSFLGQSGQGSYEQYF. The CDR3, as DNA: TGTGCCAGCAGTTTCTTGGGGCAATCGGGACAGGGGTCCTACGAGCAGTACTTC.

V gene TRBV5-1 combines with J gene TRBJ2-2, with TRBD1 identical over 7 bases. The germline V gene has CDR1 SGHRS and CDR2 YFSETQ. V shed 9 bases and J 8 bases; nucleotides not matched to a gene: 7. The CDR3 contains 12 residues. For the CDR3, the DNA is TGCGCCATCCGCAAGGGGGCGGGGGAGCTGTTTTTT. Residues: CAIRKGAGELFF.

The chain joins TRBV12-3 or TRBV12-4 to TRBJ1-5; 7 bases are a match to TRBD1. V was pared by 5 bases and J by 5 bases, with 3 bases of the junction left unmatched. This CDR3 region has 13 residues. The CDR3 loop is CASSGTAHQPQHF. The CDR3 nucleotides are TGTGCCAGCAGTGGGACAGCACATCAGCCCCAGCATTTT.

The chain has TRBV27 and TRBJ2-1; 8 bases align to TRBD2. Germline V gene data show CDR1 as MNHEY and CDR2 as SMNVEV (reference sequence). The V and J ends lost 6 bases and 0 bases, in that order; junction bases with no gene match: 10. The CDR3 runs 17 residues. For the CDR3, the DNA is TGTGCCAGCAGGGGCCCGGGGGGGGGAAGCTCCTACAATGAGCAGTTCTTC. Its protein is CASRGPGGGSSYNEQFF.

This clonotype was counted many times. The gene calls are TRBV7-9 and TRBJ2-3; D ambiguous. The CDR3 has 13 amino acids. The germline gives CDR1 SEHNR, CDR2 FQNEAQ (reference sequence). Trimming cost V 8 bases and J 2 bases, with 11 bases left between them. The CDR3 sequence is CASGSASTDTQYF. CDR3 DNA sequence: TGTGCCAGCGGGTCGGCCTCCACAGATACGCAGTATTTT.

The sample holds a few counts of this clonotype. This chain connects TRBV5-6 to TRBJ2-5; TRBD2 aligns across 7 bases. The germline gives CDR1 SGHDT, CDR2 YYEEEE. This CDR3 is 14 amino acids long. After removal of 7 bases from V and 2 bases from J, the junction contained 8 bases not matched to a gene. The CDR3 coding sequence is TGTGCCAGCGCCCGTCGGGGGGAACAAGAGACCCAGTACTTC. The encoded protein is CASARRGEQETQYF.

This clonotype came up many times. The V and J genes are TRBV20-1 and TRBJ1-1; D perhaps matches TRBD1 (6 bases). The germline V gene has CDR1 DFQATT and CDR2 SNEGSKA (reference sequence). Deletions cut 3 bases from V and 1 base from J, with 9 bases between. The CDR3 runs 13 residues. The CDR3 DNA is TGCAGTGCTAGGAGGACAGCGAACACTGAAGCTTTCTTT. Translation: CSARRTANTEAFF.

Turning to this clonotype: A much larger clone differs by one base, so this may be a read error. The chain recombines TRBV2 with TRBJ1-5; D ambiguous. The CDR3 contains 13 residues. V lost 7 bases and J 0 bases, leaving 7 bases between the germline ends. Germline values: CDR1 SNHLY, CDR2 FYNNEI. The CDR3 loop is CASKADSNQPQHF. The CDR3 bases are TGTGCCAGCAAGGCGGATAGCAATCAGCCCCAGCATTTT.

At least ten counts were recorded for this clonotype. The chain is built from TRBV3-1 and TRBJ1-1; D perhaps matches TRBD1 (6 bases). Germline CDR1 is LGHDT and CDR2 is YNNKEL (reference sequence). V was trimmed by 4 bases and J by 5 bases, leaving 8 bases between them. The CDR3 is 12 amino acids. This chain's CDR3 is CASSRGTTEAFF. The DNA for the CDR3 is TGTGCCAGCAGCCGCGGGACAACTGAAGCTTTCTTT.

CDR3 protein: CASSLRAAIGYGYTF. CDR3 DNA: TGCGCCAGCAGCTTGCGGGCAGCGATCGGCTATGGCTACACCTTC. V gene TRBV5-1 combines with J gene TRBJ1-2; D remains ambiguous. Trimming shortened V by 1 base and J by 4 bases, and 14 bases separated the two germline ends. The CDR3 extends over 15 amino acids. Germline CDR1 SGHRS, CDR2 YFSETQ. The full variable domain, its missing parts supplied by reference TRBV5-1 and TRBJ1-2, is KAGVTQTPRYLIKTRGQQVTLSCSPISGHRSVSWYQQTPGQGLQFLFEYFSETQRNKGNFPGRFSGRQFSNSRSEMNVSTLELGDSALYLCASSLRAAIGYGYTFGSGTRLTVV.

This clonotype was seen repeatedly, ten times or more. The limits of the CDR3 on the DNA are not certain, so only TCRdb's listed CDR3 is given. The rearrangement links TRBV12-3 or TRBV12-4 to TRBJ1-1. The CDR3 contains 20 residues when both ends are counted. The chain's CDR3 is CASSSRRAFFGQGTFTEAFF.

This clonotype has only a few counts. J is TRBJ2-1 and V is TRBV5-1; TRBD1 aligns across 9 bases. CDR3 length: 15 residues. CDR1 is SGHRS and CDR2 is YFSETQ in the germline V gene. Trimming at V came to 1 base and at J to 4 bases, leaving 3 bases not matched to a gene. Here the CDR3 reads CASSLRQGGYNEQFF. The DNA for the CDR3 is TGCGCCAGCAGCTTGCGACAGGGGGGTTACAATGAGCAGTTCTTC.

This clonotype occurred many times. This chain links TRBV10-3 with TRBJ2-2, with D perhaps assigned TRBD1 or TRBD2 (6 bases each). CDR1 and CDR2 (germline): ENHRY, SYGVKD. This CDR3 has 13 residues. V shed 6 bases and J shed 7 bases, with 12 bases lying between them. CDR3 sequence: CAISRGGGGELFF. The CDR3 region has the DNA TGTGCCATCAGCCGAGGAGGGGGCGGGGAGCTGTTTTTT.